This TCR beta chain was captured by sequencing in a study of shared clonotypes between healthy human individuals. This CDR3 is built from 16 residues. From germline, CDR1 is MDHEN and CDR2 SYDVKM. V was trimmed by 3 bases and J by 3 bases, leaving 15 bases between them. The repertoire was sequenced with immunoSEQ multiplex PCR; TCRdb's copy has only in-frame clones and lacks some. The table has under 850,000 clones, roughly 72% seen once; the top ten hold under 2%. The sample comprised memory CD4+ T cells sorted from blood. Subset reported: CD45RA-negative fraction. The origin of this receptor is a woman aged 25 to 45 in good health. This sequence joins TRBV28 and TRBJ1-5; D ambiguous. This chain's CDR3 is CASSFPPVRTNQPQHF. The CDR3 DNA reads as TGTGCCAGCAGTTTCCCCCCAGTACGTACCAATCAGCCCCAGCATTTT.